This T cell receptor beta chain was obtained from a study of vaccination effects on CD4 cells after COVID-19 (dated by TCRdb to 2022 to 2024). Turning to the overall study: To identify antigen-specific CD4+ T cell clonotypes by their expansion, the ViraFEST assay first stimulated PBMC with viral peptide pools and then applied TCR sequencing. A few million PBMC per well were cultured with 8.5 to 10 ug/ml peptides in IMDM containing approximately 4.5% human AB serum, about 9.6 IU/ml IL-2 and gentamicin. In the study, cultures from other donors were sequenced using the Oncomine TCR Beta short-read assay on an Illumina iSeq 100. Post-vaccine samples across the study were collected a median of 72 days after the second dose, with a range of 14 to 241. A total of roughly 9 COVID-19 convalescent patients and a handful of SARS-CoV-2-naive healthy vaccine recipients were included in the full study. The study compared SARS-CoV-2 spike-specific CD4+ TCR repertoires before and after mRNA vaccination in COVID-19 convalescent patients and infection-naive vaccine recipients. The research as a whole found: Clones induced by infection and clones induced by vaccination both contracted markedly at late timepoints after vaccination, which fits with T cell responses waning over time. In healthy vaccine recipients, vaccine-induced clones were almost all SARS-CoV-2 mono-reactive, with only 1 of 255 being cross-reactive with common cold coronaviruses. The study was limited by a small number of convalescent patients and lacked early post-infection timepoints.

Concerning this clone: Its specific antigen is unknown. No much larger clonotype is one base removed from it; base qualities were not supplied.

After around 11 days of culture, CD4+ T cells were isolated with the EasySep CD4+ T cell isolation kit. Each participant received two doses of an mRNA SARS-CoV-2 vaccine, either BNT162b2 or mRNA-1273. Negative nucleocapsid antibody results before and after vaccination confirmed that the healthy vaccine recipients had no prior SARS-CoV-2 infection. Half of the culture medium was replaced with fresh IL-2-containing medium on days 3 and 7. Unless otherwise noted, each peptide stimulation condition was cultured in triplicate wells. Using Ficoll-Paque Plus gradient centrifugation, PBMC were separated from whole blood and then either used fresh or cryopreserved at -140C. The QIAamp micro DNA kit was used to extract genomic DNA from the cultured CD4+ T cells. Library creation used the immunoSEQ multiplex PCR assay. DNA from the CD4+ T cells that had been cultured and isolated underwent TCR beta CDR3 sequencing. The study's own analysis went as follows. Non-productive TCR sequences were discarded, and reads were trimmed to the CDR3 region, with only CDR3s of 7 or more amino acids retained. Antigen-specific clonotypes were identified using the MANAFEST web app by comparison of expansion in peptide wells against reference cultures. To be called positive, a clone needed expansion at FDR<0.05 compared with the reference and with all other wells, an odds ratio greater than 5, and a frequency greater than 0.1% in two replicate wells. A clonotype was called cross-reactive if it was significantly expanded both in SARS-CoV-2 spike wells and in at least one common cold coronavirus spike condition. Using the stringdist R package, CDR3 similarity was measured by Levenshtein distance, and unrooted trees were constructed with ape in R 3.6.1. Sourced from immuneACCESS, this table was stored by TCRdb with only in-frame sequences that have V and J called. A share of the clones is absent; for the studies checked, an unresolved V gene accounts for under half, and the remainder has no known explanation. V and J calls and clone size come straight from that table; D and trimming were deduced from the DNA. In all, the sample holds 50,000 to 70,000 clones, and around 80% of those were seen once. 2.4% of the sample belongs to the ten largest clones.

V is cut back by 6 bases and J by 8 bases, with 4 bases in the junction unmatched. The germline V gene yields MDHEN for CDR1 and SYDVKM for CDR2. Spanning cysteine to phenylalanine, the CDR3 consists of 14 amino acids. Only CDR3 DNA remains: 42 bases, in frame from the first base. Recombination linked TRBV28 to TRBJ1-6, with 10 bases aligning to TRBD1. Sequencing used CD4+ T cells from PBMCs cultured without peptide, obtained after COVID-19 vaccination. This TCR came from a human donor who received a COVID-19 vaccine. Read as DNA, the sequence is TGTGCCAGCAGGCCGGGACAGGGGTATTCACCCCTCCACTTT. Its translation is CASRPGQGYSPLHF.